This T cell receptor (beta chain) appears in the sequencing data of a study of Tregs in tolerant kidney transplant recipients. The method was immunoSEQ multiplex PCR; TCRdb's version includes in-frame clones alone and lacks a portion of them. Of around 86,000 clones in the sample, over 75% are singletons; the top ten hold roughly 1.5%. Recipients received nonmyeloablative bone marrow transplants from related graft donors, with transient mixed chimerism. The CDR3 has 15 amino acids. V dropped 0 bases and J dropped 1 base, with 10 bases sitting between them. Germline V gene data show CDR1 as SGDLS and CDR2 as YYNGEE.

The chain couples TRBV9 to TRBJ1-1; a possible D gene is TRBD1 (6 bases). This clonotype originated in a human patient who received a combined kidney and bone marrow transplant. Some T cells may originate from the graft donor. The material was CD4+ T cells from blood (PBMCs), obtained 24 months after the transplant. The CDR3 nucleotides read TGTGCCAGCAGCGTAGTAACAGGGACGAACACTGAAGCTTTCTTT. Translating gives CASSVVTGTNTEAFF.